These 28 T cell receptor beta chains were sequenced from one sample in a study of T cell repertoires in cytomegalovirus infection. A single record per CDR3 protein comes from TCRdb applying MiXCR to the reads. The sample records fewer than 250,000 distinct CDR3 sequences, 10% to 15% being singletons. Material for sequencing was PBMCs. The receptors originated from a human donor in good health (CMV status not recorded). Some clones in this sample may be carry-over from other donors' samples.

The chain recombines TRBV12-3 or TRBV12-4 with TRBJ1-5, with D unresolved. V dropped 5 bases and J dropped 3 bases, with 11 bases sitting between them. The CDR3 loop spans 14 amino acids. Written as DNA, the CDR3 is TGTGCCAGCAGTCCACGGACCTACAATCAGCCCCAGCATTTT. Amino acid sequence: CASSPRTYNQPQHF.

The gene calls are TRBV29-1 and TRBJ2-7, with D perhaps TRBD2 (6 bases). CDR1 and CDR2 from the germline V gene are SQVTM and ANQGSEA. This CDR3 has 14 amino acids. V was clipped by 4 bases and J by 2 bases, with 15 bases between them. CDR3 sequence reads: CSVGAGGSAYEQYF. CDR3 sequence (DNA): TGCAGCGTTGGGGCCGGGGGTTCCGCCTACGAGCAGTACTTC.

This clonotype was detected many times. This chain joins TRBV7-9 and TRBJ2-7; D uncertain. The CDR3 loop spans 12 amino acids. V was cut by 5 bases and J by 3 bases, with 8 bases left in between. The germline V gene has CDR1 SEHNR and CDR2 FQNEAQ (reference sequence). The CDR3 loop is CASSRSGYEQYF. DNA of the CDR3: TGTGCCAGCAGCCGATCTGGCTACGAGCAGTACTTC.

In its sample, this clonotype was seen many times. The V call is TRBV6-1, the J call TRBJ1-5; D not certain. Trimming removed 6 bases at V and 4 bases at J, with 13 bases between. This CDR3 spans 14 amino acids. Germline V CDR1 and CDR2: MNHNS, SASEGT. This CDR3 reads CASRDTSSNQPQHF. DNA of the CDR3: TGTGCCAGCAGGGATACGTCGAGTAATCAGCCCCAGCATTTT.

The chain has TRBV29-1 and TRBJ2-7; TRBD1 might be the D (5 bases). There are 13 residues in the CDR3. Deletions cut 0 bases from V and 6 bases from J, with 12 bases between. Germline V gene data show CDR1 as SQVTM and CDR2 as ANQGSEA. CDR3: CSVEDRLGREQYF. For the CDR3, the DNA is TGCAGCGTTGAAGATCGATTGGGGCGCGAGCAGTACTTC.

This clonotype has a handful of counts. The chain combines TRBV29-1 with TRBJ1-1, with 9 positions matching TRBD1. Trimming took 7 bases from V and 3 from J; bases not matched to a gene: 3. CDR1 SQVTM and CDR2 ANQGSEA come from the germline V gene. CDR3 length: 12 amino acids. The CDR3 spells CSARQGDTEAFF. The CDR3 DNA is TGCAGCGCGCGACAGGGGGACACTGAAGCTTTCTTT. The full variable domain, completed using reference TRBV29-1 and TRBJ1-1, is SAVISQKPSRDICQRGTSLTIQCQVDSQVTMMFWYRQQPGQSLTLIATANQGSEATYESGFVIDKFPISRPNLTFSTLTVSNMSPEDSSIYLCSARQGDTEAFFGQGTRLTVV.

This clonotype has at least ten counts. The chain couples TRBV7-2 to TRBJ2-1; 10 positions agree with TRBD2. The V segment lost 4 bases and the J segment 4 bases; nucleotides outside the gene matches: 4. The germline CDR1 and CDR2 sequences are SGHTA and FQGNSA. This CDR3 contains 15 residues. CDR3: CASSSPSGSYNEQFF. CDR3 DNA: TGTGCCAGCAGCTCGCCTAGCGGGAGTTACAATGAGCAGTTCTTC.

This clonotype was counted at least ten times. The chain joins TRBV28 to TRBJ1-4, with a weak D call TRBD1 (5 bases). In germline, CDR1 is MDHEN, CDR2 SYDVKM. The V end was cut by 2 bases, the J end by 4 bases, with 8 bases between. The CDR3 has 14 residues. CDR3 region: CASSLDSYNEKLFF. For the CDR3, the DNA is TGTGCCAGCAGTTTAGACAGTTATAATGAAAAACTGTTTTTT.

This chain uses TRBV5-1 with TRBJ1-3; no firm D call. Germline lookup yields CDR1 SGHRS and CDR2 YFSETQ. V was pared by 0 bases and J by 4 bases, with 5 bases between. This CDR3 comprises 13 residues. This CDR3 reads CASSLESGNTIYF. Here the CDR3 DNA reads TGCGCCAGCAGCTTGGAGTCGGGAAACACCATATATTTT.

This clonotype was found many times. The chain is built from TRBV19 and TRBJ2-7, with D perhaps TRBD1 (6 bases). Germline-derived CDR1 and CDR2 are LNHDA and SQIVND (reference sequence). V lost 5 bases and J 6 bases, leaving 14 bases between the germline ends. This CDR3 comprises 13 residues. This chain's CDR3 is CASSVRRGPEQYF. The CDR3 DNA follows: TGTGCCAGTAGTGTCCGCAGGGGTCCCGAGCAGTACTTC.

This clonotype has a count of ten or more. V usage is TRBV28 and J usage is TRBJ1-6, with 7 bases lining up with TRBD1. From germline, CDR1 is MDHEN and CDR2 SYDVKM. This CDR3 is 14 amino acids long. The trim removed 6 bases at V and 9 bases at J, leaving 8 bases unmatched. The CDR3 bases are TGTGCCAGCAGGGAGACAGGGAATGGTTCACCCCTCCACTTT. It encodes CASRETGNGSPLHF.

This clonotype was observed many times. The chain employs TRBV11-2 and TRBJ2-7, with 7 bases matching TRBD2. Germline lookup yields CDR1 SGHAT and CDR2 FQNNGV. V lost 5 bases to trimming and J lost 6 bases; unmatched junction nucleotides: 10. The CDR3 contains 14 residues. The CDR3 DNA sequence: TGTGCCAGCAGCCTCGGACTAGGTAGTAGCGAGCAGTACTTC. Protein sequence: CASSLGLGSSEQYF.

This clonotype was seen ten or more times. V and J are TRBV7-3 and TRBJ2-5; 7 bases fit TRBD2. This CDR3 contains 14 residues. J gave up 3 bases and V 6 bases, and 7 bases lay outside the gene matches. Germline CDR1 SGHTA, CDR2 FQGTGA. The CDR3 DNA is TGTGCCAGCAGTTGGACGGGGGGAAAAGAGACCCAGTACTTC. Translating it yields CASSWTGGKETQYF.

This clonotype has at least ten counts. The V gene is TRBV12-3 or TRBV12-4, the J gene TRBJ2-7, with 9 bases lining up with TRBD2. The CDR3 contains 14 residues. V lost 3 bases to trimming and J lost 4 bases; unmatched junction nucleotides: 4. In DNA form, the CDR3 reads TGTGCCAGCAGTTTTAGCGGGAGCCTTTACGAGCAGTACTTC. Translating it yields CASSFSGSLYEQYF.

The sample holds many counts of this clonotype. The J gene is TRBJ2-5, the V gene TRBV28; no clear D. This CDR3 region has 13 residues. The germline V and J ends were trimmed by 3 bases and 0 bases, with 5 bases remaining between them. Germline lookup yields CDR1 MDHEN and CDR2 SYDVKM. The DNA of the CDR3 is TGTGCCAGCAGTTTCCAGTACCAAGAGACCCAGTACTTC. Translation gives CASSFQYQETQYF.

This clonotype was observed many times. The chain couples TRBV7-2 to TRBJ1-4; D perhaps matches TRBD1 (5 bases). The V and J ends lost 6 bases and 0 bases respectively, with 14 bases between them. This CDR3 is 16 amino acids long. Germline V gene data show CDR1 as SGHTA and CDR2 as FQGNSA. The CDR3 reads CASSPRDVATNEKLFF. The CDR3 DNA reads TGTGCCAGCAGTCCGAGGGACGTTGCAACTAATGAAAAACTGTTTTTT.

The chain recombines TRBV20-1 with TRBJ2-1; perhaps TRBD2 as D (6 bases). This CDR3 has 13 amino acids. Trimming left V 1 base short and J 9 bases short, with 13 bases between. Germline lookup yields CDR1 DFQATT and CDR2 SNEGSKA (reference sequence). This CDR3 is CSARVSGAREQFF. The CDR3, as DNA: TGCAGTGCTAGAGTTTCGGGAGCACGTGAGCAGTTCTTC.

At least ten counts were recorded for this clonotype. This chain links TRBV7-3 with TRBJ1-1, with D unresolved. The V gene lost 5 bases and the J gene lost 2 bases, with 12 bases spanning the gap. The length of the CDR3 is 14 residues. CDR1 is SGHTA, CDR2 FQGTGA, per germline. The CDR3 DNA follows: TGTGCCAGCAGCGCCCTAGGAGGAAACACTGAAGCTTTCTTT. Protein: CASSALGGNTEAFF.

The rearrangement links TRBV20-1 to TRBJ1-5; 8 positions match TRBD1. Germline V gene data show CDR1 as DFQATT and CDR2 as SNEGSKA (reference sequence). This CDR3 has 13 residues. J was trimmed by 6 bases and V by 0 bases; bases with no gene match: 1. The CDR3 is CSARETGGQPQHF. Here the CDR3 DNA reads TGCAGTGCTAGAGAAACAGGGGGTCAGCCCCAGCATTTT.

This clonotype appeared many times. The V gene is TRBV7-2, the J gene TRBJ2-5, with 8 bases aligning to TRBD1. The V gene end was trimmed by 2 bases and the J gene end by 2 bases; junction bases not matched to a gene: 1. The germline V gene encodes CDR1 SGHTA and CDR2 FQGNSA. The CDR3 consists of 14 residues. The CDR3 DNA sequence: TGTGCCAGCAGCTTACAGGGGGCACAAGAGACCCAGTACTTC. The encoded protein is CASSLQGAQETQYF.

This clonotype occurred a few times. The V gene is TRBV6-6, the J gene TRBJ2-2; D gene unclear. Germline V CDR1 and CDR2: MNHNY, SVGAGI (reference sequence). V was trimmed by 6 bases and J by 5 bases, leaving 10 bases between them. This CDR3 has 13 amino acids. The DNA for the CDR3 is TGTGCCAGCAGCCCCCCGGAAACCGGGGAGCTGTTTTTT. Protein sequence: CASSPPETGELFF.

The chain uses TRBV25-1 and TRBJ2-2, with no clear D. The V gene's germline CDR1 is MGHDK and CDR2 SYGVNS. The ends were cut back, 4 bases at V and 0 bases at J, with 3 bases in the middle. This CDR3 has 13 amino acids. As DNA, the CDR3 is TGTGCCAGCAGTGTAACGAACACCGGGGAGCTGTTTTTT. This gives the protein CASSVTNTGELFF.

V is TRBV5-1 and J is TRBJ1-1; TRBD1 matches 8 bases. The germline V gene encodes CDR1 SGHRS and CDR2 YFSETQ. The CDR3 runs to 16 residues. The J segment lost 2 bases and the V segment lost 0 bases, leaving 6 bases of the junction unmatched. In DNA, the CDR3 is TGCGCCAGCAGCTTGGCGACAGGGGTGGTCAACACTGAAGCTTTCTTT. This translates into CASSLATGVVNTEAFF.

This clonotype was picked up many times. This sequence joins TRBV10-3 and TRBJ2-7; weak D call: TRBD2 (6 bases). Trimming removed 4 bases from V and 0 bases from J, with 13 bases in between. The CDR3 contains 15 residues. Germline V CDR1 and CDR2: ENHRY, SYGVKD. The CDR3 bases are TGTGCCATCAGTGGGCCCTCCGGGGGCTCCTACGAGCAGTACTTC. Residues: CAISGPSGGSYEQYF.

This clonotype was seen ten or more times. For the CDR3, the DNA is TGTGCCAGCAGCCGCCCGGGGCCCTACCTTTGGTTCTTC. Its protein product is CASSRPGPYLWFF. The chain uses TRBV7-2 and TRBJ2-1; D is possibly TRBD1 or TRBD2 (5 bases each). V lost 5 bases and J lost 15, with 20 bases in between. The CDR3 sequence is 13 residues long. Germline-derived CDR1 and CDR2 are SGHTA and FQGNSA.

There are many counts of this clonotype. This rearrangement joins TRBV11-3 to TRBJ2-7; 8 bases are shared with TRBD2. V lost 3 bases to trimming and J lost 7 bases; unmatched junction nucleotides: 5. Germline loops: CDR1 SGHNT, CDR2 YENEEA. The CDR3 is 13 amino acids. The DNA for the CDR3 is TGTGCCAGCAGCTTCTACGGGAGGGAGGAGCAGTACTTC. This codes for CASSFYGREEQYF.

This clonotype was detected a few times. A much larger clone is a single base away; this may be a read error. The chain recombines TRBV7-9 with TRBJ2-7; either TRBD1 or TRBD2 may fit D (5 bases each). This CDR3 contains 13 residues. The V gene's germline CDR1 is SEHNR and CDR2 FQNEAQ (reference sequence). V was trimmed by 4 bases and J by 0 bases, leaving 7 bases between them. CDR3 coding DNA: TGTGCCAGCAGCTGGGGGAGCTCCTACGAGCAGTACTTC. It codes for CASSWGSSYEQYF. The entire variable domain, with the rest obtained from reference TRBV7-9 and TRBJ2-7, is as follows: DTGVSQNPRHKITKRGQNVTFRCDPISEHNRLYWYRQTLGQGPEFLTYFQNEAQLEKSRLLSDRFSAERPKGSFSTLEIQRTEQGDSAMYLCASSWGSSYEQYFGPGTRLTVT.

This clonotype has at least ten counts. The chain links TRBV5-4 to TRBJ1-4; TRBD1 agrees at 7 bases. The germline V gene has CDR1 SGHNT and CDR2 YYREEE (reference sequence). The V and J ends lost 1 base and 8 bases, in that order; junction bases with no gene match: 5. The CDR3 has 14 amino acids. The CDR3, as DNA: TGTGCCAGCAGCTTGACAGGGGCGGAGGAAAAACTGTTTTTT. Residues: CASSLTGAEEKLFF.